What follows are 3 T cell receptor beta chains derived from one specimen sequenced in a study of shared clonotypes between healthy human individuals. Libraries were prepared by immunoSEQ multiplex PCR; TCRdb keeps only in-frame clonotypes and omits some of them. The sample shows some 2,000,000 clones, around 95% of them seen only once. Sequenced sample: naive CD4+ T cells sorted from blood. As for subset: CD45RA+ positively selected. These receptors all come from a man younger than 35 in good health.

V gene TRBV4-1 combines with J gene TRBJ2-2; TRBD2 is a possible D gene (6 bases). Germline V gives CDR1 MGHRA, CDR2 YSYEKL. The CDR3 is 17 residues long. V was clipped by 0 bases and J by 6 bases, with 17 bases between them. The CDR3 region has the DNA TGCGCCAGCAGCCAAGAAGTGGTAGCGGCGAGCGCCGGGGAGCTGTTTTTT. Translated, it gives CASSQEVVAASAGELFF.

This clone was detected only once. The J gene is TRBJ2-5, the V gene TRBV19, with TRBD2 matching over 9 bases. Germline values: CDR1 LNHDA, CDR2 SQIVND (reference sequence). Trimming cost V 1 base and J 5 bases; bases outside gene matches: 8. This CDR3 is 16 amino acids long. CDR3 nucleotide sequence: TGTGCCAGTAGTATAGCTTCTAGCGGGATCGGGGAGACCCAGTACTTC. Protein product: CASSIASSGIGETQYF. The complete variable domain, with remaining parts taken from reference TRBV19 and TRBJ2-5, reads DGGITQSPKYLFRKEGQNVTLSCEQNLNHDAMYWYRQDPGQGLRLIYYSQIVNDFQKGDIAEGYSVSREKKESFPLTVTSAQKNPTAFYLCASSIASSGIGETQYFGPGTRLLVL.

The J gene is TRBJ2-1, the V gene TRBV7-2; TRBD1 might be the D (6 bases). Trimming removed 5 bases from V and 5 bases from J, with 13 bases in between. The CDR3 loop spans 14 amino acids. The V gene's germline CDR1 is SGHTA and CDR2 FQGNSA. The CDR3 nucleotides are TGTGCCAGCAGCCATCAGGGGTCTAACAATGAGCAGTTCTTC. Translating gives CASSHQGSNNEQFF. The whole variable domain, filled in from reference TRBV7-2 and TRBJ2-1, reads GAGVSQSPSNKVTEKGKDVELRCDPISGHTALYWYRQSLGQGLEFLIYFQGNSAPDKSGLPSDRFSAERTGGSVSTLTIQRTQQEDSAVYLCASSHQGSNNEQFFGPGTRLTVL.